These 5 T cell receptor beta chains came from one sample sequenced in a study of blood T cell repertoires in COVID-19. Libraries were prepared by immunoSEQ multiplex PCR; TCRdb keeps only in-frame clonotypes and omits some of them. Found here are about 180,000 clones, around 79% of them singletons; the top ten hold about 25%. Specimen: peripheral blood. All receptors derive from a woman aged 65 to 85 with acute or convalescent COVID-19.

The CDR3 sequence: CASSLDRELYEQYF. CDR3 DNA sequence: TGCGCCAGCAGCTTGGACAGGGAACTCTACGAGCAGTACTTC. The V and J genes are TRBV5-1 and TRBJ2-7; D might be TRBD1 (6 bases). V dropped 0 bases and J dropped 3 bases, with 10 bases sitting between them. Per the germline V gene, CDR1 is SGHRS and CDR2 is YFSETQ. This CDR3 contains 14 residues.

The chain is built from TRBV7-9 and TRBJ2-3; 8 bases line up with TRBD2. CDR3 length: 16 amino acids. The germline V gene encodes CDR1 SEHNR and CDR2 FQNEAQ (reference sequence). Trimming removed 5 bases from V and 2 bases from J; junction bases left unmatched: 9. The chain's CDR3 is CASSKNLAGSTDTQYF. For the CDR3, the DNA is TGTGCCAGCAGCAAAAACCTAGCGGGTTCCACAGATACGCAGTATTTT. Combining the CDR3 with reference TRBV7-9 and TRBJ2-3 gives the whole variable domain DTGVSQNPRHKITKRGQNVTFRCDPISEHNRLYWYRQTLGQGPEFLTYFQNEAQLEKSRLLSDRFSAERPKGSFSTLEIQRTEQGDSAMYLCASSKNLAGSTDTQYFGPGTRLTVL.

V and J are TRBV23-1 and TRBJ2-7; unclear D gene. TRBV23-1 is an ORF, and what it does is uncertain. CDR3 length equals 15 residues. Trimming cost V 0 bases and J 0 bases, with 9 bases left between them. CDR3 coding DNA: TGCGCCAGCAGTCAATCGCGGAGTTCCTCCTACGAGCAGTACTTC. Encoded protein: CASSQSRSSSYEQYF.

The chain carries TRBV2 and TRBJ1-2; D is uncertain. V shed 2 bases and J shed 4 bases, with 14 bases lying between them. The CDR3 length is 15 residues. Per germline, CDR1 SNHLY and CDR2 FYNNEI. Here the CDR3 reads CASSESTVTIYGYTF. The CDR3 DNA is TGTGCCAGCAGTGAAAGTACAGTGACGATCTATGGCTACACCTTC.

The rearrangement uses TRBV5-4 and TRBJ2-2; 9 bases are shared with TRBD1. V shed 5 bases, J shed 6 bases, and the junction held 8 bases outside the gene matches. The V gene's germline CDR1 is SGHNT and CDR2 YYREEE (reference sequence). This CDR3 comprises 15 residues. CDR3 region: CASSHPGQGAGELFF. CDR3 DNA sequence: TGTGCCAGCAGTCATCCGGGACAGGGAGCCGGGGAGCTGTTTTTT.